The next 13 T cell receptor beta chains were all read from a single sample in a study of T cells in Graves' hyperthyroidism and ophthalmopathy. TCR beta CDR3 regions were amplified from RNA transcripts. The TCR CDR3 was amplified in a first-round RT-PCR using the HTBI primer set. Via MiXCR, TCRdb re-called the multiplex PCR reads, giving one row per CDR3 protein. The table lists about 560,000 distinct CDR3 sequences, 40% to 55% of them singletons, with 8.2% in the top ten. The sequencing sample was made of peripheral blood or thyroid tissue (not recorded which). These receptor sequences come from a woman under 30 with Graves' hyperthyroidism.

The rearrangement links TRBV2 to TRBJ2-2; D not certain. V gave up 3 bases and J gave up 7 bases, with 9 bases separating them. In germline, CDR1 is SNHLY, CDR2 FYNNEI. The CDR3 runs to 13 residues. CDR3 in DNA: TGTGCCAGCAGTGATTCCAAGGGCGGGGAGCTGTTTTTT. As protein: CASSDSKGGELFF.

J is TRBJ1-5 and V is TRBV29-1; 7 positions agree with TRBD1. V lost 7 bases to trimming and J lost 10 bases; unmatched junction nucleotides: 10. Germline assignment: CDR1 SQVTM and CDR2 ANQGSEA. CDR3 size: 12 residues. This CDR3 reads CSARQGRGPQHF. The CDR3 coding sequence is TGCAGCGCTAGACAGGGTCGCGGCCCCCAGCATTTT.

V is TRBV5-6 and J is TRBJ2-5; D is undetermined. Germline V CDR1 and CDR2: SGHDT, YYEEEE. V was shortened by 3 bases and J by 6 bases, with 18 bases between the two germline ends. The CDR3 has 15 residues. This CDR3 reads CASSSDGYAPKTQYF. The CDR3 DNA follows: TGTGCCAGCAGCTCGGATGGGTACGCCCCAAAGACCCAGTACTTC.

CDR3 DNA sequence: TGTGCCAGCAGCCCAAAGGTACCCACCGGGGAGCTGTTTTTT. Residues: CASSPKVPTGELFF. This chain links TRBV12-3 or TRBV12-4 with TRBJ2-2; D unclear. The CDR3 contains 14 residues. The V end was cut by 6 bases, the J end by 4 bases, with 12 bases between.

This chain uses TRBV2 with TRBJ1-1; D possibly corresponds to TRBD1 (6 bases). V was cut by 6 bases and J by 4 bases, with 15 bases left in between. Germline CDR1 is SNHLY and CDR2 is FYNNEI. The CDR3 covers 14 residues. The CDR3 region is CASRAQGRGTEAFF. CDR3 nucleotides: TGTGCCAGCAGAGCCCAGGGGAGAGGCACTGAAGCTTTCTTT.

J is TRBJ1-4 and V is TRBV25-1; TRBD1 matches at 8 bases. This CDR3 comprises 15 residues. In germline, CDR1 is MGHDK, CDR2 SYGVNS. Trimming removed 5 bases from V and 5 bases from J; junction bases left unmatched: 7. The CDR3 DNA reads as TGTGCCAGCAGTTACACGACAGGGGAGAATGAAAAACTGTTTTTT. It codes for CASSYTTGENEKLFF. Looking up the rest from reference TRBV25-1 and TRBJ1-4 gives the full variable domain: EADIYQTPRYLVIGTGKKITLECSQTMGHDKMYWYQQDPGMELHLIHYSYGVNSTEKGDLSSESTVSRIRTEHFPLTLESARPSHTSQYLCASSYTTGENEKLFFGSGTQLSVL.

The rearrangement uses TRBV2 and TRBJ2-1; D unclear. CDR3 size: 15 residues. Germline CDR1 and CDR2: SNHLY and FYNNEI. V was shortened by 5 bases and J by 0 bases, with 11 bases between the two germline ends. CDR3 nucleotide sequence: TGTGCCAGCAGTCCCCGCAGGAGCTCCTACAATGAGCAGTTCTTC. Its translation: CASSPRRSSYNEQFF.

The V gene is TRBV10-3, the J gene TRBJ1-1, with D perhaps TRBD1 (6 bases). CDR3 length: 18 residues. Looked up from germline, CDR1 is ENHRY and CDR2 is SYGVKD. V gave up 2 bases and J gave up 0 bases, with 19 bases separating them. The CDR3 DNA reads as TGTGCCATCAGTGAGAGGTTCTTGCGGACAGTCATGAACACTGAAGCTTTCTTT. Protein: CAISERFLRTVMNTEAFF.

The rearrangement uses TRBV2 and TRBJ1-6, with TRBD1 matching 7 bases. The CDR3 has 14 amino acids. V was pared by 7 bases and J by 7 bases, with 7 bases of the junction left unmatched. In germline, CDR1 is SNHLY, CDR2 FYNNEI. In DNA form, the CDR3 reads TGTGCCAGCAATGGCGGGGACAGAAATTCACCCCTCCACTTT. Its translation: CASNGGDRNSPLHF. The whole variable domain, remainder taken from reference TRBV2 and TRBJ1-6, is EPEVTQTPSHQVTQMGQEVILRCVPISNHLYFYWYRQILGQKVEFLVSFYNNEISEKSEIFDDQFSVERPDGSNFTLKIRSTKLEDSAMYFCASNGGDRNSPLHFGNGTRLTVT.

J is TRBJ2-7 and V is TRBV9; no reliable D call. This CDR3 has 15 amino acids. V was cut by 4 bases and J by 0 bases, with 14 bases left in between. CDR1 and CDR2 from the germline V gene are SGDLS and YYNGEE. The CDR3 loop reads CASSPPGSSSYEQYF. The CDR3 DNA reads TGTGCCAGCAGCCCACCGGGTTCCAGCTCCTACGAGCAGTACTTC.

This chain joins TRBV15 and TRBJ1-1; 7 bases map to TRBD1. J was trimmed by 10 bases and V by 3 bases; bases with no gene match: 8. Germline V CDR1 and CDR2: LNHNV, YYDKDF (reference sequence). The CDR3 totals 13 residues. CDR3 region: CATSSQNRGSAFF. The CDR3 nucleotides are TGTGCCACCAGCAGCCAGAACAGGGGATCAGCTTTCTTT.

This clonotype was counted ten times or more. One end of the junction fails to match germline, which may point to a read error. The V call is TRBV29-1, the J call TRBJ1-1; D possibly corresponds to TRBD1 (5 bases). The CDR3 is 13 amino acids. Germline lookup yields CDR1 SQVTM and CDR2 ANQGSEA. The DNA of the CDR3 is TGCAGCGCTGAAGGGGCAGGGATTACTGAAGCTTTCTTT. It specifies CSAEGAGITEAFF.

The chain combines TRBV7-3 with TRBJ1-4; weak D call: TRBD1 (6 bases). This CDR3 region has 14 residues. V was pared by 5 bases and J by 8 bases, with 15 bases between. Germline V gene lookup returns CDR1 SGHTA and CDR2 FQGTGA. In DNA, the CDR3 is TGTGCCAGCAGCGTAGCAGGGGCAGGCGAAAAACTGTTTTTT. It yields the protein CASSVAGAGEKLFF. Based on the CDR3 plus reference TRBV7-3 and TRBJ1-4, the full variable domain is GAGVSQTPSNKVTEKGKYVELRCDPISGHTALYWYRQSLGQGPEFLIYFQGTGAADDSGLPNDRFFAVRPEGSVSTLKIQRTERGDSAVYLCASSVAGAGEKLFFGSGTQLSVL.